Below are 12 T cell receptor beta chains sequenced from a single sample in a study of T cell repertoires in cytomegalovirus infection. Via MiXCR, TCRdb re-called the reads, giving one row per CDR3 protein. The sample carries approximately 600,000 distinct CDR3 sequences, just under 40% recorded once. These TCRs' antigens remain unknown. The specimen was cultured PBMCs, collected from culture after CMV antigen stimulation. Receptors were obtained from a human donor in good health (CMV status not recorded). Some clones in this sample may be carry-over from other donors' samples.

The chain has TRBV6-5 and TRBJ2-7; TRBD2 is a possible D gene (6 bases). V lost 5 bases and J 5 bases, leaving 16 bases between the germline ends. Germline CDR1 and CDR2: MNHEY and SVGAGI. The length of the CDR3 is 14 residues. The CDR3 spells CASSPGGVGDEQYF. CDR3 nucleotides: TGTGCCAGCAGTCCCGGGGGAGTAGGTGACGAGCAGTACTTC.

This chain uses TRBV5-6 with TRBJ1-1; the D is unclear. This CDR3 spans 14 amino acids. Germline CDR1 SGHDT, CDR2 YYEEEE. Trimming pared 2 bases from V and 6 bases from J, leaving 14 bases between. The CDR3 loop is CASSFLSVAPEAFF. For the CDR3, the DNA is TGTGCCAGCAGCTTCCTATCCGTAGCCCCTGAAGCTTTCTTT.

This clonotype was counted a few times. This rearrangement joins TRBV20-1 to TRBJ2-2; no clear D gene. This CDR3 contains 14 residues. The V end lost 1 base, the J end lost 2 bases, and 8 bases lay between the germline ends. Germline assignment: CDR1 DFQATT and CDR2 SNEGSKA (reference sequence). The CDR3 bases are TGCAGTGCTAGAGGGAGTCTTAACACCGGGGAGCTGTTTTTT. It yields the protein CSARGSLNTGELFF.

The genes are TRBV20-1 and TRBJ1-4, with 10 bases lining up with TRBD1. Germline lookup yields CDR1 DFQATT and CDR2 SNEGSKA (reference sequence). The V gene end was trimmed by 6 bases and the J gene end by 5 bases; junction bases not matched to a gene: 9. The CDR3 spans 15 residues. The CDR3 region has the DNA TGCAGTGCCACTGACGGGACAGGGGCAAATGAAAAACTGTTTTTT. Protein product: CSATDGTGANEKLFF.

The chain is built from TRBV5-4 and TRBJ1-1; possibly TRBD1 for D (5 bases). Germline CDR1 is SGHNT and CDR2 is YYREEE (reference sequence). This CDR3 has 15 residues. V gave up 4 bases and J gave up 0 bases, with 13 bases separating them. CDR3 loop: CASSEGQGMNTEAFF. Here the CDR3 DNA reads TGTGCCAGCAGCGAGGGGCAGGGAATGAACACTGAAGCTTTCTTT.

This chain joins TRBV12-3 or TRBV12-4 and TRBJ2-2; TRBD1 might be the D (6 bases). V was clipped by 2 bases and J by 6 bases, with 7 bases between them. The CDR3 covers 13 residues. CDR3 in amino acids: CASSLQGSGELFF. The CDR3 nucleotides are TGTGCCAGCAGTTTACAGGGGTCCGGGGAGCTGTTTTTT.

This clonotype was observed a few times. The V and J genes are TRBV7-9 and TRBJ1-2; TRBD1 aligns across 7 bases. Germline V gene lookup returns CDR1 SEHNR and CDR2 FQNEAQ (reference sequence). Trimming at V came to 1 base and at J to 13 bases, leaving 9 bases not matched to a gene. The length of the CDR3 is 13 residues. The CDR3 loop is CASSLVAGGRFTF. For the CDR3, the DNA is TGTGCCAGCAGCTTAGTGGCAGGGGGTCGTTTCACCTTC. The full variable domain, its missing parts supplied by reference TRBV7-9 and TRBJ1-2, is DTGVSQNPRHKITKRGQNVTFRCDPISEHNRLYWYRQTLGQGPEFLTYFQNEAQLEKSRLLSDRFSAERPKGSFSTLEIQRTEQGDSAMYLCASSLVAGGRFTFGSGTRLTVV.

This clonotype turned up a few times. The CDR3 bases are TGTGCCATCAGTGAGTCTGGGACAGGGGTATACAATGAGCAGTTCTTC. Residues: CAISESGTGVYNEQFF. V is TRBV10-3 and J is TRBJ2-1; 10 nucleotides agree with TRBD1. V shed 0 bases and J 4 bases; nucleotides not matched to a gene: 3. In germline, CDR1 is ENHRY, CDR2 SYGVKD. The CDR3 has 16 residues.

This clonotype was observed a handful of times. This sequence joins TRBV5-4 and TRBJ2-7, with a tentative D call TRBD1 (5 bases). Germline values: CDR1 SGHNT, CDR2 YYREEE (reference sequence). The CDR3 totals 14 residues. Trimming removed 0 bases from V and 2 bases from J, with 9 bases in between. The CDR3 region is CASSLGTSPYEQYF. The CDR3 coding sequence is TGTGCCAGCAGCTTGGGGACATCGCCCTACGAGCAGTACTTC.

This clonotype was observed a few times. The chain recombines TRBV7-2 with TRBJ2-7; D uncertain. The ends were cut back, 5 bases at V and 4 bases at J, with 18 bases in the middle. The length of the CDR3 is 15 residues. Germline V lookup: CDR1 SGHTA, CDR2 FQGNSA. For the CDR3, the DNA is TGTGCCAGCAGCCCCACCACGGTGGCCCGTTACGAGCAGTACTTC. Residues: CASSPTTVARYEQYF. The complete variable domain, with remaining parts taken from reference TRBV7-2 and TRBJ2-7, reads GAGVSQSPSNKVTEKGKDVELRCDPISGHTALYWYRQSLGQGLEFLIYFQGNSAPDKSGLPSDRFSAERTGGSVSTLTIQRTQQEDSAVYLCASSPTTVARYEQYFGPGTRLTVT.

J is TRBJ1-5 and V is TRBV12-3 or TRBV12-4; D ambiguous. The V end lost 4 bases, the J end lost 7 bases, and 14 bases lay between the germline ends. The CDR3 is 14 residues long. Written as DNA, the CDR3 is TGTGCCAGCAGTTGGGCCCCCGGGCAACAGCCCCAGCATTTT. It specifies CASSWAPGQQPQHF.

The chain joins TRBV12-3 or TRBV12-4 to TRBJ1-6, with D unclear. This CDR3 has 12 amino acids. V lost 7 bases, J lost 10 bases, and 11 bases lay in between. The CDR3 loop is CASNSNGSPLHF. In DNA form, the CDR3 reads TGTGCCAGCAACAGCAATGGGTCACCCCTCCACTTT.